The source of this TCR beta chain is a study of regulatory T cells in long-lasting Graves disease. Whole-study findings and limits: Whereas roughly 1,000 public clonotypes were shared by new patients, persistent patients shared more, at a few thousand.

The germline V gene has CDR1 LNHNV and CDR2 YYDKDF (reference sequence). The CDR3 spans 17 residues. V was clipped by 0 bases and J by 5 bases; unmatched bases: 11. Concerning this clonotype: Its antigen is unidentified.

Sequencing libraries for TCR beta were prepared with iRepertoire HTBI primers and Arm-PCR of CDR3 regions. A single record per CDR3 protein comes from TCRdb applying MiXCR to the multiplex PCR reads. This sample yields 700,000 or so distinct CDR3 sequences, of which approximately 29% are seen a single time; 35% to 55% belongs to the top ten. Sample time point: persistent/refractory GD, antithyroid drugs over 5 years with positive TRAb. RNA from PBMCs was the source of the TCR library. This clonotype was sampled from a female donor with Graves disease. The chain links TRBV15 to TRBJ1-1; 8 bases fit TRBD1. Sequenced here: peripheral blood mononuclear cells (PBMCs), sampled when the disease was refractory, from a patient treated with antithyroid drugs. CDR3 in DNA: TGTGCCACCAGCAGAGATCGGACAGGGTCGTTGTTAACTGAAGCTTTCTTT. Amino acid sequence: CATSRDRTGSLLTEAFF.